The next 30 T cell receptor beta chains were all read from a single sample in a study of T cells after yellow fever vaccination. TCRdb ran MiXCR on the 5' RACE reads and lists one entry per CDR3 protein. The table has approximately 350,000 distinct CDR3 sequences, roughly 12% seen once. The source was PBMCs, collected on the day of the first yellow fever vaccination. Every receptor here comes from a man between 18 and 29 years old who received the YFV17D yellow fever vaccine.

This CDR3 reads CSVGGSGAGDTQYF. For the CDR3, the DNA is TGCAGCGTCGGAGGTAGCGGGGCCGGAGATACGCAGTATTTT. This chain links TRBV29-1 with TRBJ2-3; 8 nucleotides agree with TRBD2. The CDR3 has 14 residues. The V gene end was trimmed by 6 bases and the J gene end by 5 bases; junction bases not matched to a gene: 10. Germline V CDR1 and CDR2: SQVTM, ANQGSEA.

This clonotype was counted many times. The CDR3 spells CSVARGYSGNTIYF. CDR3 DNA: TGCAGCGTTGCGAGGGGATACTCTGGAAACACCATATATTTT. V and J are TRBV29-1 and TRBJ1-3; perhaps TRBD1 as D (5 bases). There are 14 residues in the CDR3. Germline-derived CDR1 and CDR2 are SQVTM and ANQGSEA. Trimming shortened V by 4 bases and J by 0 bases, and 10 bases separated the two germline ends.

This clonotype was found a few times. The J gene is TRBJ1-2, the V gene TRBV6-5, with a tentative D call TRBD1 (5 bases). Trimming took 7 bases from V and 7 from J, leaving 13 bases between them. Germline loops: CDR1 MNHEY, CDR2 SVGAGI. The CDR3 has 12 residues. The CDR3 nucleotides read TGTGCCAGCAATGGGGGGAGGGTTGGCTACACCTTC. Its translation: CASNGGRVGYTF.

Written as DNA, the CDR3 is TGCGCCAGCAGCCAATTTGGGGGTTCTGGGGCCAACGTCCTGACTTTC. Translated: CASSQFGGSGANVLTF. V gene TRBV4-3 combines with J gene TRBJ2-6; perhaps D is TRBD1 or TRBD2 (5 bases each). Trimming removed 2 bases at V and 1 base at J, with 9 bases between. Germline CDR1 is LGHNA and CDR2 is YSLEER. The CDR3 runs to 16 residues.

This clonotype was seen a handful of times. This chain uses TRBV7-9 with TRBJ1-6; 9 nucleotides agree with TRBD1. Germline-derived CDR1 and CDR2 are SEHNR and FQNEAQ (reference sequence). J was trimmed by 7 bases and V by 5 bases; bases with no gene match: 3. This CDR3 comprises 14 residues. DNA of the CDR3: TGTGCCAGCAGCCAGACAGGGGGAAATTCACCCCTCCACTTT. Protein: CASSQTGGNSPLHF.

The chain combines TRBV6-1 with TRBJ1-2; the D gene is possibly TRBD1 (6 bases). The CDR3 spans 14 residues. Germline V lookup: CDR1 MNHNS, CDR2 SASEGT. V lost 3 bases and J 3 bases, leaving 11 bases between the germline ends. The CDR3 coding sequence is TGTGCCAGCAGTGACAGGGGAAACGACTATGGCTACACCTTC. Translated: CASSDRGNDYGYTF.

This chain uses TRBV7-2 with TRBJ2-3; 7 bases map to TRBD2. V trimming: 5 bases; J trimming: 4 bases; junction bases outside the gene matches: 6. The CDR3 covers 14 residues. Germline V gene sequence: CDR1 SGHTA, CDR2 FQGNSA. CDR3 in amino acids: CASSPRLAADTQYF. The CDR3 DNA sequence: TGTGCCAGCAGCCCCCGACTAGCAGCAGATACGCAGTATTTT.

To note about this clonotype: This could be a read error, since a much larger clone is one nucleotide away. The rearrangement uses TRBV5-1 and TRBJ1-3; D is unclear. CDR3 length: 17 residues. V lost 0 bases and J 3 bases, leaving 16 bases between the germline ends. Germline V CDR1 and CDR2: SGHRS, YFSETQ. The CDR3 bases are TGCGCCAGCAGCTTGGAGAACCCGACGCGGCGTGGAAACACCATATATTTT. This codes for CASSLENPTRRGNTIYF.

With respect to this clonotype: An end of the junction does not agree with germline; a read error may underlie this. The chain links TRBV3-1 to TRBJ2-3, with 7 bases lining up with TRBD1. Germline CDR1 and CDR2: LGHDT and YNNKEL (reference sequence). The CDR3 has 15 amino acids. CDR3 in amino acids: CSSSQEPTGPDTQYF. In DNA form, the CDR3 reads TGTTCCAGCAGCCAAGAACCGACAGGGCCAGATACGCAGTATTTT.

This clonotype has only a few counts. The rearrangement joins TRBV5-1 to TRBJ2-7; D unclear. This CDR3 is 16 amino acids long. Germline V lookup: CDR1 SGHRS, CDR2 YFSETQ. The germline V and J ends were trimmed by 0 bases and 3 bases, with 16 bases remaining between them. This CDR3 is CASSLAETLGNYEQYF. The CDR3 DNA is TGCGCCAGCAGCTTGGCCGAGACTCTCGGAAACTACGAGCAGTACTTC.

CDR3 loop: CATTPGVQLGTDTQYF. In DNA form, the CDR3 reads TGTGCCACCACCCCGGGGGTTCAATTAGGCACAGATACGCAGTATTTT. The chain links TRBV15 to TRBJ2-3; D may be TRBD2 (6 bases). V gave up 7 bases and J gave up 1 base, with 18 bases separating them. The V gene's germline CDR1 is LNHNV and CDR2 YYDKDF (reference sequence). The CDR3 is made up of 16 amino acids.

The sample holds many counts of this clonotype. J is TRBJ1-6 and V is TRBV28; D is uncertain. The V end lost 5 bases, the J end lost 0 bases, and 8 bases lay between the germline ends. The CDR3 extends over 15 amino acids. Germline V gene data show CDR1 as MDHEN and CDR2 as SYDVKM. CDR3 sequence: CASSLLSSYNSPLHF. The CDR3 nucleotides are TGTGCCAGCAGTCTTTTGAGCTCCTATAATTCACCCCTCCACTTT.

A few counts support this clonotype. V usage is TRBV29-1 and J usage is TRBJ2-3, with TRBD1 as a possible D gene (6 bases). The length of the CDR3 is 16 residues. Trimming took 6 bases from V and 3 from J, leaving 22 bases between them. CDR1 and CDR2 from the germline V gene are SQVTM and ANQGSEA. In DNA, the CDR3 is TGCAGCGTAACCCGTCCCTCCGGGACAATTACAGATACGCAGTATTTT. Residues: CSVTRPSGTITDTQYF.

This chain joins TRBV7-7 and TRBJ1-1, with a possible D match to TRBD1 (6 bases). The CDR3 is 13 amino acids. The V and J ends lost 5 bases and 2 bases respectively, with 9 bases between them. Per the germline V gene, CDR1 is SSHAT and CDR2 is FNYEAQ (reference sequence). The CDR3 coding sequence is TGTGCCAGCAGCCGGACAGACAACACTGAAGCTTTCTTT. Residues: CASSRTDNTEAFF. Together with reference TRBV7-7 and TRBJ1-1, the CDR3 gives the full variable domain: GAGVSQSPRYKVTKRGQDVTLRCDPISSHATLYWYQQALGQGPEFLTYFNYEAQPDKSGLPSDRFSAERPEGSISTLTIQRTEQRDSAMYRCASSRTDNTEAFFGQGTRLTVV.

The chain is built from TRBV29-1 and TRBJ2-7, with 7 bases aligning to TRBD1. Germline CDR1 and CDR2: SQVTM and ANQGSEA. J gave up 5 bases and V 7 bases, and 5 bases lay outside the gene matches. There are 11 residues in the CDR3. CDR3 sequence reads: CSAQTGHEQYV. CDR3 nucleotide sequence: TGCAGCGCCCAGACAGGGCACGAGCAGTACGTC.

This chain uses TRBV2 with TRBJ2-5; 10 nucleotides agree with TRBD2. From germline, CDR1 is SNHLY and CDR2 FYNNEI. CDR3 length: 16 residues. The ends lost 3 bases at V and 3 bases at J; junction bases unmatched: 7. CDR3 sequence (DNA): TGTGCCAGCAGTGATGACGTAGCGGGGGGAAAAGAGACCCAGTACTTC. It codes for CASSDDVAGGKETQYF.

This clonotype was counted between two and nine times. This chain uses TRBV9 with TRBJ1-5; possible D gene TRBD1, 5 bases. CDR1 and CDR2 (germline): SGDLS, YYNGEE. This CDR3 contains 15 residues. V gave up 0 bases and J gave up 0 bases, with 7 bases separating them. The CDR3 sequence: CASSVGQNSNQPQHF. CDR3 DNA sequence: TGTGCCAGCAGCGTAGGACAGAATAGCAATCAGCCCCAGCATTTT.

This clonotype turned up a few times. The chain is built from TRBV5-1 and TRBJ2-7, with TRBD1 matching 8 bases. With V trimmed by 2 bases and J by 6 bases, 1 base remained unmatched. The CDR3 is 12 residues long. In germline, CDR1 is SGHRS, CDR2 YFSETQ. The CDR3 DNA sequence: TGCGCCAGCAGCTTTGACAGGGGCGAGCAGTACTTC. It specifies CASSFDRGEQYF. The variable domain in full, completed from reference TRBV5-1 and TRBJ2-7, reads KAGVTQTPRYLIKTRGQQVTLSCSPISGHRSVSWYQQTPGQGLQFLFEYFSETQRNKGNFPGRFSGRQFSNSRSEMNVSTLELGDSALYLCASSFDRGEQYFGPGTRLTVT.

This clonotype was counted between two and nine times. CDR3 loop: CASSQEYSGGVYEQFF. The CDR3 DNA reads as TGCGCCAGCAGCCAAGAGTATAGCGGGGGTGTATATGAGCAGTTCTTC. The rearrangement uses TRBV4-3 and TRBJ2-1; 9 bases are shared with TRBD2. V shed 0 bases, J shed 8 bases, and the junction held 8 bases outside the gene matches. CDR3 length equals 16 residues. CDR1 LGHNA and CDR2 YSLEER come from the germline V gene.

The chain carries TRBV5-1 and TRBJ2-1, with TRBD2 matching 9 bases. CDR1 and CDR2 (germline): SGHRS, YFSETQ. The CDR3 is made up of 15 amino acids. The V gene end was trimmed by 4 bases and the J gene end by 5 bases; junction bases not matched to a gene: 7. The CDR3 reads CASSGVRGGDNEQFF. CDR3 nucleotides: TGCGCCAGCAGCGGAGTACGCGGGGGGGACAATGAGCAGTTCTTC.

This clonotype has only a few counts. J is TRBJ1-1 and V is TRBV10-3, with D possibly TRBD1 on 5 matching bases. This CDR3 has 16 amino acids. Trimming removed 8 bases from V and 5 bases from J, with 24 bases in between. CDR1 ENHRY and CDR2 SYGVKD come from the germline V gene. This CDR3 reads CAIGGSGTAGRTEAFF. DNA for the CDR3: TGTGCCATCGGCGGTTCGGGGACCGCAGGGAGGACTGAAGCTTTCTTT.

The J gene is TRBJ2-3, the V gene TRBV15; D possibly corresponds to TRBD2 (5 bases). The V gene's germline CDR1 is LNHNV and CDR2 YYDKDF (reference sequence). V was cut by 2 bases and J by 1 base, with 13 bases left in between. The length of the CDR3 is 16 residues. This chain's CDR3 is CATSRTTSRGTDTQYF. For the CDR3, the DNA is TGTGCCACCAGCAGAACTACTAGTCGGGGCACAGATACGCAGTATTTT.

The V gene is TRBV6-5, the J gene TRBJ2-1, with D perhaps matching TRBD2 (5 bases). The germline V gene has CDR1 MNHEY and CDR2 SVGAGI. The ends were cut back, 2 bases at V and 9 bases at J, with 14 bases in the middle. The CDR3 extends over 14 amino acids. As DNA, the CDR3 is TGTGCCAGCAGTTACCGCCCCGGCGGGTCTGAGCAGTTCTTC. Translating gives CASSYRPGGSEQFF.

This clonotype has a count of ten or more. The chain uses TRBV20-1 and TRBJ2-7, with unresolved D. V gave up 0 bases and J gave up 1 base, with 10 bases separating them. The CDR3 is 14 residues long. Germline-derived CDR1 and CDR2 are DFQATT and SNEGSKA (reference sequence). CDR3 protein: CSARDPAHSYEQYF. CDR3 bases: TGCAGTGCTAGAGATCCGGCGCATTCCTACGAGCAGTACTTC.

This clonotype has more than one count but fewer than ten. The rearrangement uses TRBV18 and TRBJ2-2; TRBD1 might be the D (6 bases). From germline, CDR1 is KGHSH and CDR2 LQKENI. The V end was cut by 2 bases, the J end by 6 bases, with 13 bases between. The CDR3 totals 15 residues. The DNA of the CDR3 is TGTGCCAGCTCACCAGGGACACCTTTTCCCGGGGAGCTGTTTTTT. It translates to CASSPGTPFPGELFF.

The V and J genes are TRBV6-2 or TRBV6-3 and TRBJ2-2; D might be TRBD1 (5 bases). Between the trimmed V and J ends, which lost 5 bases and 4 bases, there was a span of 17 bases. This CDR3 has 16 amino acids. Germline values: CDR1 MNHEY, CDR2 SVGEGT. This CDR3 is CASSHTLGQGTGELFF. DNA of the CDR3: TGTGCCAGCAGTCATACCTTGGGCCAGGGCACCGGGGAGCTGTTTTTT.

The V call is TRBV4-1, the J call TRBJ1-1, with 7 bases fitting TRBD1. The CDR3 runs to 14 residues. V was pared by 4 bases and J by 0 bases, with 2 bases of the junction left unmatched. Germline CDR1 MGHRA, CDR2 YSYEKL. CDR3 protein: CASSRTGLNTEAFF. Written as DNA, the CDR3 is TGCGCCAGCAGCCGGACAGGCTTGAACACTGAAGCTTTCTTT.

V usage is TRBV12-3 or TRBV12-4 and J usage is TRBJ2-7; a possible D gene is TRBD1 (5 bases). This CDR3 has 14 amino acids. V lost 1 base, J lost 0 bases, and 7 bases lay in between. The CDR3 spells CASSLDRSSYEQYV. CDR3 in DNA: TGTGCCAGCAGTTTAGACAGGAGCTCCTACGAGCAGTACGTC.

This clonotype has only a few counts. The CDR3: CASSLDLSYNSPLHF. Written as DNA, the CDR3 is TGTGCCAGCAGCTTAGACCTCTCCTATAATTCACCCCTCCACTTT. The chain is built from TRBV7-9 and TRBJ1-6; no clear D gene. V was pared by 1 base and J by 0 bases, with 4 bases between. This CDR3 comprises 15 residues. CDR1 is SEHNR and CDR2 is FQNEAQ in the germline V gene (reference sequence).

The chain combines TRBV30 with TRBJ1-1, with TRBD1 matching 8 bases. This CDR3 is 12 amino acids long. After removal of 7 bases from V and 5 bases from J, the junction contained 6 bases not matched to a gene. The germline gives CDR1 GTSNPN, CDR2 SVGIG (reference sequence). The CDR3 loop is CALDRVKTEAFF. The CDR3 nucleotides are TGTGCCTTGGACAGGGTAAAAACTGAAGCTTTCTTT. Based on the CDR3 plus reference TRBV30 and TRBJ1-1, the full variable domain is SQTIHQWPATLVQPVGSPLSLECTVEGTSNPNLYWYRQAAGRGLQLLFYSVGIGQISSEVPQNLSASRPQDRQFILSSKKLLLSDSGFYLCALDRVKTEAFFGQGTRLTVV.